The next 24 T cell receptor beta chains were all read from a single sample in a study of Tregs in tolerant kidney transplant recipients. Sequencing used immunoSEQ multiplex PCR; TCRdb keeps in-frame clones, though not all of them. The table records fewer than 60,000 clones, approximately 91% of them present only once. Related graft donors supplied nonmyeloablative bone marrow transplants, and mixed chimerism was transient. The sample consisted of CD8+ T cells from blood (PBMCs), taken 24 months after the transplant. These receptors were taken from a human patient who received a combined kidney and bone marrow transplant. Some of the T cells might come from the graft donor.

This chain links TRBV5-5 with TRBJ1-2; weak D call: TRBD1 (6 bases). The CDR3 extends over 16 amino acids. Germline V gene data show CDR1 as SGHKS and CDR2 as YYEKEE (reference sequence). V was trimmed by 0 bases and J by 4 bases, leaving 16 bases between them. The chain's CDR3 is CASSLGTAPVFYGYTF. DNA of the CDR3: TGTGCCAGCAGCTTGGGGACAGCCCCGGTCTTCTATGGCTACACCTTC.

The V and J genes are TRBV2 and TRBJ2-6, with 7 bases matching TRBD1. The germline V gene encodes CDR1 SNHLY and CDR2 FYNNEI. V gave up 8 bases and J gave up 2 bases; unmatched junction bases: 3. The length of the CDR3 is 14 residues. This CDR3 reads CASGGQPGANVLTF. The CDR3, as DNA: TGTGCCAGCGGGGGACAGCCTGGGGCCAACGTCCTGACTTTC.

Details on this clone: Other DNA sequences from this sample encode an identical CDR3 as well. V usage is TRBV27 and J usage is TRBJ1-2, with TRBD1 identical over 8 bases. The CDR3 extends over 13 amino acids. CDR1 and CDR2 from the germline V gene are MNHEY and SMNVEV (reference sequence). The ends lost 2 bases at V and 4 bases at J; junction bases unmatched: 0. The CDR3, as DNA: TGTGCCAGCAGTTTAACAGGGGGCTATGGCTACACCTTC. Protein sequence: CASSLTGGYGYTF.

The V call is TRBV11-2, the J call TRBJ2-2; TRBD1 matches 7 bases. The V gene end was trimmed by 7 bases and the J gene end by 4 bases; junction bases not matched to a gene: 3. Looked up from germline, CDR1 is SGHAT and CDR2 is FQNNGV. The CDR3 is 13 residues long. The CDR3 here is CASNPGGTGELFF. DNA of the CDR3: TGTGCCAGCAACCCAGGGGGCACCGGGGAGCTGTTTTTT.

The chain couples TRBV19 to TRBJ1-1; D possibly corresponds to TRBD1 (5 bases). Germline lookup yields CDR1 LNHDA and CDR2 SQIVND (reference sequence). Trimming left V 4 bases short and J 5 bases short, with 14 bases between. This CDR3 comprises 14 residues. The CDR3, as DNA: TGTGCCAGTAGTAGGTCAGGGTCCGGAACTGAAGCTTTCTTT. Encoded protein: CASSRSGSGTEAFF.

The J gene is TRBJ2-7, the V gene TRBV7-9; no firm D call. CDR3 length: 13 amino acids. Deletions cut 5 bases from V and 4 bases from J, with 12 bases between. CDR1 is SEHNR, CDR2 FQNEAQ, per germline (reference sequence). DNA of the CDR3: TGTGCCAGCAGCCCACCTAGTGAGTACGAGCAGTACTTC. It translates to CASSPPSEYEQYF.

This chain links TRBV19 with TRBJ2-1, with D tentatively TRBD1 (5 bases). The CDR3 is 17 amino acids. Trimming removed 5 bases from V and 4 bases from J, with 21 bases in between. Germline CDR1 and CDR2: LNHDA and SQIVND (reference sequence). The CDR3 sequence is CASSRIGAGAFYNEQFF. CDR3 nucleotide sequence: TGTGCCAGTAGTCGAATAGGGGCTGGCGCTTTTTACAATGAGCAGTTCTTC. Full variable domain (missing parts from reference TRBV19 and TRBJ2-1): DGGITQSPKYLFRKEGQNVTLSCEQNLNHDAMYWYRQDPGQGLRLIYYSQIVNDFQKGDIAEGYSVSREKKESFPLTVTSAQKNPTAFYLCASSRIGAGAFYNEQFFGPGTRLTVL.

V gene TRBV9 combines with J gene TRBJ2-7; 12 positions agree with TRBD2. Germline-derived CDR1 and CDR2 are SGDLS and YYNGEE. The CDR3 totals 16 residues. V lost 0 bases to trimming and J lost 2 bases; unmatched junction nucleotides: 3. CDR3 DNA: TGTGCCAGCAGCGTAGAACTAGCGGGAGGCCCCTACGAGCAGTACTTC. Translation gives CASSVELAGGPYEQYF.

This rearrangement joins TRBV5-6 to TRBJ1-2, with 7 bases fitting TRBD1. Germline V gives CDR1 SGHDT, CDR2 YYEEEE. This CDR3 is built from 15 residues. V trimming: 1 base; J trimming: 5 bases; junction bases outside the gene matches: 8. The CDR3 protein is CASSLKSGRGYGYTF. The CDR3 nucleotides read TGTGCCAGCAGCTTGAAATCGGGCAGGGGGTATGGCTACACCTTC.

This clone came up a few times. At one end, the junction sequence differs from germline, possibly due to a read error. The identical CDR3 is also encoded by other nucleotide sequences in the sample. The gene calls are TRBV4-3 and TRBJ1-6; D uncertain. Germline V lookup: CDR1 LGHNA, CDR2 YSLEER. The CDR3 is 16 amino acids. CDR3 DNA sequence: TGCGCCAGCAGCCAAGACCCTTCTGGAGCCAATTCCCCCCTCCACTTT. Protein sequence: CASSQDPSGANSPLHF.

The table lists this clone with a count of one. The chain recombines TRBV11-1 with TRBJ1-2; maybe TRBD1 (5 bases). This CDR3 contains 14 residues. V lost 4 bases to trimming and J lost 10 bases, with 19 bases between them. Germline CDR1 and CDR2: SGHAT and FQDESV (reference sequence). CDR3 DNA: TGTGCCAGCAGCTCCCTCGTGGGGCCCAACACCTACACCTTC. Its translation is CASSSLVGPNTYTF.

The gene calls are TRBV27 and TRBJ2-3; 8 bases are a match to TRBD1. Germline CDR1 is MNHEY and CDR2 is SMNVEV (reference sequence). The trim removed 5 bases at V and 6 bases at J, leaving 10 bases unmatched. The CDR3 runs to 15 residues. CDR3: CASSLNPGGADTQYF. The CDR3 DNA is TGTGCCAGCAGTCTAAACCCAGGGGGCGCGGATACGCAGTATTTT.

Remarks on this clone: Other DNA sequences within the sample encode an identical CDR3. The V and J genes are TRBV4-1 and TRBJ1-1; TRBD1 aligns across 8 bases. Germline V CDR1 and CDR2: MGHRA, YSYEKL. The CDR3 contains 14 residues. Trimming cost V 4 bases and J 1 base; bases outside gene matches: 2. CDR3 sequence: CASSLGQGNTEAFF. The DNA of the CDR3 is TGCGCCAGCAGCCTCGGACAGGGGAACACTGAAGCTTTCTTT.

V and J are TRBV11-2 and TRBJ2-5, with TRBD1 matching over 9 bases. Judging by the DNA end, TRBJ2-7 fits better; the J call may be wrong. The CDR3 covers 16 residues. Looked up from germline, CDR1 is SGHAT and CDR2 is FQNNGV. This CDR3 reads CASSLGLGTGKVEQYF. In DNA form, the CDR3 reads TGTGCCAGCAGCTTAGGTCTCGGGACAGGGAAGGTCGAGCAGTACTTC.

The table lists this clone with a few counts. The rearrangement uses TRBV11-2 and TRBJ2-1; unclear D gene. Germline-derived CDR1 and CDR2 are SGHAT and FQNNGV. Trimming shortened V by 3 bases and J by 4 bases, and 13 bases separated the two germline ends. The CDR3 runs to 15 residues. CDR3 sequence reads: CASSLELSKYNEQFF. The CDR3 DNA follows: TGTGCCAGCAGCTTGGAGCTCAGCAAATACAATGAGCAGTTCTTC.

J is TRBJ1-1 and V is TRBV25-1; 7 bases are shared with TRBD1. Germline loops: CDR1 MGHDK, CDR2 SYGVNS. J gave up 3 bases and V 6 bases, and 7 bases lay outside the gene matches. CDR3 length: 14 residues. In DNA, the CDR3 is TGTGCCAGCAGGAACAGGGGATTACACACTGAAGCTTTCTTT. Encoded protein: CASRNRGLHTEAFF.

This sequence joins TRBV28 and TRBJ2-7; 11 bases line up with TRBD2. Germline V gene data show CDR1 as MDHEN and CDR2 as SYDVKM. With 2 bases clipped from V and 0 bases from J, the junction kept 15 bases outside the gene matches. This CDR3 is 20 amino acids long. CDR3 amino acids: CASSLPSRLAGGSISYEQYF. The CDR3 DNA follows: TGTGCCAGCAGTTTACCCTCCAGGCTAGCGGGGGGTTCGATCTCCTACGAGCAGTACTTC.

The chain uses TRBV2 and TRBJ2-3; possible D gene TRBD1, 6 bases. The V end lost 4 bases, the J end lost 4 bases, and 18 bases lay between the germline ends. This CDR3 contains 16 residues. The V gene's germline CDR1 is SNHLY and CDR2 FYNNEI. CDR3 bases: TGTGCCAGCAGTGCCTCCAGGGGTTACCCGTCAGATACGCAGTATTTT. As protein: CASSASRGYPSDTQYF.

The genes are TRBV5-6 and TRBJ1-2, with 9 bases aligning to TRBD1. From germline, CDR1 is SGHDT and CDR2 YYEEEE. Germline trimming cut 0 bases from V and 8 bases from J; bases unmatched to any gene: 2. This CDR3 is 13 amino acids long. CDR3 in amino acids: CASSLGDRVGYTF. The CDR3 DNA reads TGTGCCAGCAGCTTGGGGGACAGGGTAGGCTACACCTTC. The full variable domain, completed using reference TRBV5-6 and TRBJ1-2, is DAGVTQSPTHLIKTRGQQVTLRCSPKSGHDTVSWYQQALGQGPQFIFQYYEEEERQRGNFPDRFSGHQFPNYSSELNVNALLLGDSALYLCASSLGDRVGYTFGSGTRLTVV.

The V call is TRBV25-1, the J call TRBJ2-5, with D maybe TRBD2 (6 bases). The V end was cut by 8 bases, the J end by 5 bases, with 9 bases between. CDR1 and CDR2 (germline): MGHDK, SYGVNS. The CDR3 has 11 amino acids. CDR3 DNA sequence: TGTGCCAGCTCGGGGGATGAGACCCAGTACTTC. As protein: CASSGDETQYF.

This chain links TRBV4-1 with TRBJ2-7; D remains ambiguous. The V gene's germline CDR1 is MGHRA and CDR2 YSYEKL. V gave up 0 bases and J gave up 4 bases, with 7 bases separating them. This CDR3 is built from 13 residues. The CDR3 reads CASSQDSRYEQYF. CDR3 DNA sequence: TGCGCCAGCAGCCAAGATTCGAGATACGAGCAGTACTTC.

This clone was counted a single time. V and J are TRBV5-6 and TRBJ2-1; 10 bases line up with TRBD1. Per the germline V gene, CDR1 is SGHDT and CDR2 is YYEEEE. V lost 2 bases to trimming and J lost 1 base; unmatched junction nucleotides: 9. This CDR3 has 18 amino acids. CDR3 sequence: CASSFGTGAAGSYNEQFF. CDR3 nucleotide sequence: TGTGCCAGCAGCTTTGGGACAGGGGCCGCGGGATCCTACAATGAGCAGTTCTTC.

The chain links TRBV25-1 to TRBJ1-1, with D possibly TRBD1 on 5 matching bases. V was trimmed by 3 bases and J by 2 bases, leaving 19 bases between them. The CDR3 contains 17 residues. Germline CDR1 and CDR2: MGHDK and SYGVNS. DNA for the CDR3: TGTGCCAGCAGTGAGAACGGGGGGGACTCTTACAACACTGAAGCTTTCTTT. Its translation: CASSENGGDSYNTEAFF.

The V gene is TRBV7-2, the J gene TRBJ2-1; a weak D match, TRBD2 (5 bases). This CDR3 comprises 14 residues. Trimming stripped 4 bases from V and 5 bases from J, with 12 bases between. Germline loops: CDR1 SGHTA, CDR2 FQGNSA. The CDR3 reads CASSYLLRDNEQFF. CDR3 sequence (DNA): TGTGCCAGCAGCTATTTGTTGAGGGACAATGAGCAGTTCTTC.